This T cell receptor (beta chain) originates from a study of T cell repertoires in aging, cancer and after chemotherapy. The V gene end was trimmed by 6 bases and the J gene end by 6 bases; junction bases not matched to a gene: 10. The CDR3 is 13 amino acids. Germline CDR1 SQVTM, CDR2 ANQGSEA. A mixed TRB-A/B primer pool amplified rearranged TRB by multiplex touch-down PCR. MiXCR was run by TCRdb on the multiplex PCR reads, yielding one entry per CDR3 protein. This sample carries roughly 10,000 distinct CDR3 sequences, more than 30% of them seen once, and the ten largest clones take about 8.2%. Amplification of TCR beta used genomic DNA extracted from peripheral blood.

The sequence was obtained from a human donor in good health. The V call is TRBV29-1, the J call TRBJ1-2; 7 bases match TRBD1. Source material: blood. The CDR3 region has the DNA TGCAGCGTCGCAAGACAGGGTGAAAATGGCTACACCTTC. Translating gives CSVARQGENGYTF.